These T cell receptor beta chains were read from a single sample in a study of T cells in Graves' hyperthyroidism and ophthalmopathy. From the multiplex PCR reads, TCRdb called clonotypes with MiXCR, one entry per CDR3 protein. The table has under 350,000 distinct CDR3 sequences, more than 15% seen once; the top ten hold around 61%. The sample taken for sequencing was blood. The receptors here all came from a woman aged 55 to 70 with Graves' ophthalmopathy. Each CDR3 is given with its conserved first and last residue. A D gene is named only where the DNA matches it firmly. Not all rows give a size; the values are once, few, many and, for expanded clones, a class.

J: TRBJ1-6; size: .; V: TRBV5-1; D: .; CDR3: CASSDTGTMNSPLHF; DNA: TGCGCCAGCAGCGATACCGGGACAATGAATTCACCCCTCCACTTT
J: TRBJ2-7; size: .; V: TRBV19; D: TRBD2; CDR3: CASSGTEASGRPYEQYF; DNA: TGTGCCAGTAGCGGGACAGAAGCTAGCGGGAGACCCTACGAGCAGTACTTC
J: TRBJ2-7; size: many; V: TRBV20-1; D: .; CDR3: CSARGTMAGSPYEQYF; DNA: TGCAGTGCTAGAGGTACTATGGCAGGGTCCCCCTACGAGCAGTACTTC
J: TRBJ2-3; size: .; V: TRBV4-2; D: .; CDR3: CASREDTSTDTQYF; DNA: TGTGCCAGCCGAGAAGACACTAGCACAGATACGCAGTATTTT
J: TRBJ2-3; size: many; V: TRBV7-3; D: TRBD2; CDR3: CASSLTPGRGGRIDTQYF; DNA: TGTGCCAGCAGCTTAACCCCCGGACGGGGCGGGAGGATAGATACGCAGTATTTT
J: TRBJ1-1; size: many; V: TRBV7-2; D: .; CDR3: CASSFGTQNTEAFF; DNA: TGTGCCAGCAGCTTCGGGACACAGAACACTGAAGCTTTCTTT
J: TRBJ1-2; size: many; V: TRBV6-5; D: .; CDR3: CASSYSTTTYYGYTF; DNA: TGTGCCAGCAGTTACTCGACTACAACCTACTATGGCTACACCTTC
J: TRBJ2-3; size: many; V: TRBV12-3/TRBV12-4; D: TRBD1; CDR3: CASSPGQGATDTQYF; DNA: TGTGCCAGCAGCCCTGGACAGGGAGCCACAGATACGCAGTATTTT
J: TRBJ1-2; size: .; V: TRBV6-1; D: .; CDR3: CASTEYRVYGYTF; DNA: TGTGCCAGCACCGAATACAGGGTCTATGGCTACACCTTC
J: TRBJ1-3; size: many; V: TRBV10-3; D: .; CDR3: CAISEDSSGNTIYF; DNA: TGTGCCATCAGTGAAGACAGCTCTGGAAACACCATATATTTT
J: TRBJ2-7; size: .; V: TRBV7-6; D: .; CDR3: CASSLGVAGNEQYF; DNA: TGTGCCAGCAGCTTAGGGGTGGCGGGCAACGAGCAGTACTTC
J: TRBJ2-7; size: many; V: TRBV19; D: .; CDR3: CASRNEKGREQYF; DNA: TGTGCCAGTAGGAACGAGAAGGGTCGGGAGCAGTACTTC
J: TRBJ2-1; size: few; V: TRBV20-1; D: TRBD2; CDR3: CSADLAGVGNEQFF; DNA: TGCAGTGCTGATCTAGCGGGAGTTGGCAATGAGCAGTTCTTC
J: TRBJ1-1; size: many; V: TRBV11-3; D: .; CDR3: CASSLLWFLSGANTEAFF; DNA: TGTGCCAGCAGCTTATTATGGTTTCTGTCTGGAGCGAACACTGAAGCTTTCTTT
J: TRBJ2-3; size: .; V: TRBV29-1; D: .; CDR3: CSVVGSAAISTDTQYF; DNA: TGCAGCGTTGTTGGGTCTGCGGCGATTAGCACAGATACGCAGTATTTT
J: TRBJ2-5; size: .; V: TRBV7-3; D: TRBD2; CDR3: CASSFVRGRVRVSQYF; DNA: TGTGCCAGCAGCTTTGTTCGGGGGAGGGTCCGGGTGTCCCAGTACTTC
J: TRBJ1-1; size: many; V: TRBV5-5; D: .; CDR3: CASRKQGGAEAFF; DNA: TGTGCCAGCAGAAAACAGGGCGGCGCTGAAGCTTTCTTT
J: TRBJ1-1; size: .; V: TRBV20-1; D: TRBD1; CDR3: CSASGPTGGSSDHTEAFF; DNA: TGCAGTGCCAGCGGCCCGACAGGGGGGAGTTCGGATCACACTGAAGCTTTCTTT
J: TRBJ2-3; size: once; V: TRBV7-9; D: TRBD1; CDR3: CASSVGQGVYTDTQYF; DNA: TGTGCCAGCAGCGTAGGACAGGGCGTATACACAGATACGCAGTATTTT
J: TRBJ1-1; size: .; V: TRBV28; D: .; CDR3: CASVGGGGEAFF; DNA: TGTGCCAGTGTTGGTGGTGGGGGGGAAGCTTTCTTT
J: TRBJ2-1; size: .; V: TRBV19; D: .; CDR3: CASSINTDNEQFF; DNA: TGTGCCAGTAGTATAAACACTGACAATGAGCAGTTCTTC
J: TRBJ1-1; size: few; V: TRBV20-1; D: .; CDR3: CSARAERVKAFF; DNA: TGCAGTGCTAGAGCAGAGCGGGTTAAAGCTTTCTTT
J: TRBJ2-6; size: few; V: TRBV6-1; D: .; CDR3: CASSGGDGTSGANVLTF; DNA: TGTGCCAGCAGTGGAGGGGACGGCACCTCTGGGGCCAACGTCCTGACTTTC
J: TRBJ1-4; size: .; V: TRBV10-3; D: TRBD1; CDR3: CAISGQGAANEKLFF; DNA: TGTGCCATCAGTGGACAGGGGGCAGCTAATGAAAAACTGTTTTTT
J: TRBJ2-7; size: many; V: TRBV29-1; D: .; CDR3: CSVTRVWGEQYF; DNA: TGCAGCGTTACACGGGTTTGGGGAGAGCAGTACTTC
J: TRBJ2-3; size: few; V: TRBV29-1; D: .; CDR3: CSADQGVTDTQYF; DNA: TGCAGCGCCGACCAAGGGGTCACAGATACGCAGTATTTT
J: TRBJ1-4; size: many; V: TRBV11-2; D: .; CDR3: CASSDVWAEKLFF; DNA: TGTGCCAGCAGCGACGTCTGGGCTGAAAAACTGTTTTTT
J: TRBJ2-7; size: .; V: TRBV10-2; D: .; CDR3: CASSVETVTYEQYF; DNA: TGCGCCAGCAGTGTCGAGACTGTAACCTACGAGCAGTACTTC
J: TRBJ2-5; size: .; V: TRBV4-3; D: .; CDR3: CASSQDGAETQYF; DNA: TGCGCCAGCAGCCAAGATGGCGCCGAGACCCAGTACTTC
J: TRBJ1-5; size: many; V: TRBV6-2/TRBV6-3; D: .; CDR3: CASSLPGGQPQHF; DNA: TGTGCCAGCAGTCTCCCTGGGGGTCAGCCCCAGCATTTT
J: TRBJ2-1; size: .; V: TRBV5-4; D: .; CDR3: CASTTGESSYNEQFF; DNA: TGTGCCAGCACCACGGGGGAGAGCTCCTACAATGAGCAGTTCTTC
J: TRBJ1-1; size: many; V: TRBV11-2; D: .; CDR3: CASSSNPDGATEAFF; DNA: TGTGCCAGCAGCTCTAACCCAGACGGAGCCACTGAAGCTTTCTTT
J: TRBJ1-2; size: .; V: TRBV6-2/TRBV6-3; D: .; CDR3: CASSYGIYGYTF; DNA: TGTGCCAGCAGTTACGGTATCTATGGCTACACCTTC
J: TRBJ2-1; size: many; V: TRBV2; D: TRBD2; CDR3: CASRVAGTREVEQFF; DNA: TGTGCCAGCAGGGTAGCCGGGACTAGAGAAGTCGAGCAGTTCTTC
J: TRBJ2-5; size: .; V: TRBV5-5; D: TRBD1; CDR3: CASSLSGTGHETQYF; DNA: TGTGCCAGCAGCTTAAGCGGGACAGGGCATGAGACCCAGTACTTC
J: TRBJ2-7; size: many; V: TRBV28; D: .; CDR3: CASSFRVYEQYF; DNA: TGTGCCAGCAGTTTTCGGGTTTACGAGCAGTACTTC
J: TRBJ2-7; size: many; V: TRBV28; D: .; CDR3: CASSSPGTSSYEQYF; DNA: TGTGCCAGCAGTTCACCCGGGACATCCTCCTACGAGCAGTACTTC
J: TRBJ2-1; size: .; V: TRBV4-3; D: TRBD2; CDR3: CASSQDVQREYYNEQFF; DNA: TGCGCCAGCAGCCAAGATGTCCAGCGGGAGTACTACAATGAGCAGTTCTTC
J: TRBJ1-2; size: many; V: TRBV7-9; D: .; CDR3: CASSLVFRADQLNLGYTF; DNA: TGTGCCAGCAGCTTAGTGTTCAGGGCGGATCAACTGAACCTTGGCTACACCTTC
J: TRBJ2-7; size: many; V: TRBV27; D: TRBD1; CDR3: CASSLRGQGYEQYF; DNA: TGTGCCAGCAGTTTACGGGGACAGGGCTACGAGCAGTACTTC
J: TRBJ2-3; size: many; V: TRBV28; D: .; CDR3: CASSPVGTDTQYF; DNA: TGTGCCAGCAGCCCGGTTGGCACAGATACGCAGTATTTT
J: TRBJ2-7; size: few; V: TRBV19; D: TRBD1; CDR3: CASGDRGTSSYEQYF; DNA: TGTGCCAGTGGGGACAGGGGCACTAGCTCCTACGAGCAGTACTTC
J: TRBJ2-6; size: .; V: TRBV19; D: .; CDR3: CASSVQAGANVLTF; DNA: TGTGCCAGTAGTGTCCAAGCTGGGGCCAACGTCCTGACTTTC
J: TRBJ1-1; size: many; V: TRBV20-1; D: .; CDR3: CSARSGNAEAFF; DNA: TGCAGTGCTAGGTCCGGGAACGCTGAAGCTTTCTTT
J: TRBJ2-7; size: many; V: TRBV7-3; D: .; CDR3: CASSSSGTLSEQYF; DNA: TGTGCCAGCAGCTCCTCCGGGACCCTAAGCGAGCAGTACTTC
J: TRBJ1-5; size: many; V: TRBV20-1; D: .; CDR3: CSARVVGQGQPQHF; DNA: TGCAGTGCTAGAGTGGTGGGGCAGGGACAGCCCCAGCATTTT
J: TRBJ2-7; size: .; V: TRBV28; D: TRBD2; CDR3: CASIGGSKHEQYF; DNA: TGTGCCAGCATAGGCGGGAGCAAACACGAGCAGTACTTC
J: TRBJ1-2; size: .; V: TRBV19; D: .; CDR3: CASSMEAAYGYTF; DNA: TGTGCCAGTAGTATGGAAGCAGCATATGGCTACACCTTC
J: TRBJ1-2; size: .; V: TRBV7-3; D: .; CDR3: CASSPTLGGGVSGYTF; DNA: TGTGCCAGCAGCCCCACGTTAGGGGGGGGCGTCAGTGGCTACACCTTC
J: TRBJ2-1; size: many; V: TRBV5-1; D: .; CDR3: CASSFRGNEQFF; DNA: TGCGCCAGCAGCTTTCGAGGGAATGAGCAGTTCTTC
J: TRBJ2-3; size: few; V: TRBV2; D: TRBD2; CDR3: CASSPTSRGGGPDTQYF; DNA: TGTGCCAGCAGTCCAACCTCGCGGGGGGGCGGTCCAGATACGCAGTATTTT
J: TRBJ2-7; size: many; V: TRBV6-2/TRBV6-3; D: TRBD2; CDR3: CASRVLAVNYEQYF; DNA: TGTGCCAGCAGGGTACTAGCGGTGAATTACGAGCAGTACTTC
J: TRBJ2-7; size: many; V: TRBV7-2; D: .; CDR3: CASSPSLSYEQYF; DNA: TGTGCCAGCAGCCCCAGCCTCTCCTACGAGCAGTACTTC
J: TRBJ1-2; size: many; V: TRBV20-1; D: .; CDR3: CSATGANYGYTF; DNA: TGCAGTGCTACAGGGGCTAACTATGGCTACACCTTC
J: TRBJ1-1; size: many; V: TRBV5-5; D: .; CDR3: CASSFFRLEAFF; DNA: TGTGCCAGCAGCTTCTTCAGACTAGAAGCTTTCTTT